What follows is one TCR beta chain and its context. This CDR3 is built from 14 residues. Germline V gene sequence: CDR1 MDHEN, CDR2 SYDVKM. V was cut by 6 bases and J by 0 bases, with 9 bases left in between. This record comes from a study of blood T cell repertoires in COVID-19. On the study more broadly: The origin of the acute and convalescent COVID-19 samples was the United States, Italy and Spain. Sources were T cells, B-cell-depleted T cells, or PBMCs; the material itself was cDNA or gDNA.

Study processing details: Amplification with reference gene primers provided the estimates of nucleated cell counts. The data were produced by immunoSEQ multiplex PCR, yet TCRdb's version contains in-frame clones alone and is incomplete. V and J calls and clone size come straight from that table; D and trimming were deduced from the DNA. The sample has around 60,000 clones; around 90% are singletons. V and J are TRBV28 and TRBJ2-1; D ambiguous. Sequencing used peripheral blood. The source is a woman older than 75 with active COVID-19. In nucleotides, the CDR3 is TGTGCCAGCAGCCCACCGGGCTCCTACAATGAGCAGTTCTTC. This gives the protein CASSPPGSYNEQFF.